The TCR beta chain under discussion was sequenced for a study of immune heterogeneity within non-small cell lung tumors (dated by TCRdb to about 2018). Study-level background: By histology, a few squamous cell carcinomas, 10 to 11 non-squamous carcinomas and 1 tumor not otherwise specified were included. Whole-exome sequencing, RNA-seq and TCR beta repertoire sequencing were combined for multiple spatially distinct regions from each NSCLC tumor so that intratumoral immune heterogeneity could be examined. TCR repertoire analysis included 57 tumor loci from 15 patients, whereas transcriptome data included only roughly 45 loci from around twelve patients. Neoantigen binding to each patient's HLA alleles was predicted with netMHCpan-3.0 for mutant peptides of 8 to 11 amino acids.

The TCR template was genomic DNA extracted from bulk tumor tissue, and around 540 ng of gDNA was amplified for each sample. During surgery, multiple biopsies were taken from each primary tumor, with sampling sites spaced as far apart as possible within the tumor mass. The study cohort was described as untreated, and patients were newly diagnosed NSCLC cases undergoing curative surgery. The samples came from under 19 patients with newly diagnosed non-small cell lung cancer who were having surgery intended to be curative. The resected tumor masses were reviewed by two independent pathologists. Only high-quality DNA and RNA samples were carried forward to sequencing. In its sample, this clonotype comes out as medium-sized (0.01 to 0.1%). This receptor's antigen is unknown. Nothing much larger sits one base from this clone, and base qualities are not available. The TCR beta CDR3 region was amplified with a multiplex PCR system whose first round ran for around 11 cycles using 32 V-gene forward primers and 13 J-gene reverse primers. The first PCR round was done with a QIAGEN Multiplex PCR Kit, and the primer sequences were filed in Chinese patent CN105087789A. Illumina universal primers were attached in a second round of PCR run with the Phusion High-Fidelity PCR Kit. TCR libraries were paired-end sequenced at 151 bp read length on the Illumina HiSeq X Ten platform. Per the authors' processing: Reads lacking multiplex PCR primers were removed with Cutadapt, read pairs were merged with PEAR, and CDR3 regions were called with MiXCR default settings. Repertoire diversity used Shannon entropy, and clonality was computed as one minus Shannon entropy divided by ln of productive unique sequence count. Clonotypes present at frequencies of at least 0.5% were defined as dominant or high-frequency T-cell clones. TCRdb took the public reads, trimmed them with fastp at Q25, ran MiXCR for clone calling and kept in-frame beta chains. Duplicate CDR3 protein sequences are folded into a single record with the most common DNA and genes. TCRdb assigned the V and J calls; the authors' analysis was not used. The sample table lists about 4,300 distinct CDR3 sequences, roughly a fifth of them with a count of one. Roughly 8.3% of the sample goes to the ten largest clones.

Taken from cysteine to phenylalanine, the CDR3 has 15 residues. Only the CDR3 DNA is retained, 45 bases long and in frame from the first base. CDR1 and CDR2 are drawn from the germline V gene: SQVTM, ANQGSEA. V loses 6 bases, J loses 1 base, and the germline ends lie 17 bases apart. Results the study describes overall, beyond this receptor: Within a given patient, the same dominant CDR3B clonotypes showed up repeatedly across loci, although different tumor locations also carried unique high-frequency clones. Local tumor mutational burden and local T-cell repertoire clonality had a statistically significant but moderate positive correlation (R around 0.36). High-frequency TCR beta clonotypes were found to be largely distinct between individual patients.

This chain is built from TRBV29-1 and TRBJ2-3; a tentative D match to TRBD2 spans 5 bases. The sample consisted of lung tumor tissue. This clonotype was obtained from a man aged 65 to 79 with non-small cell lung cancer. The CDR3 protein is CSVERGNSGTDTQYF. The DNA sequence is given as TGCAGCGTCGAACGGGGTAATAGCGGCACAGATACGCAGTATTTT.